Detailed here is one T cell receptor (beta chain). Its matching antigen is unknown. TCRdb redid the calling of the 5' RACE reads with MiXCR, one entry per CDR3 protein. The repertoire includes some 790,000 distinct CDR3 sequences, over 15% of them detected once, and around 13% sits in the top ten. Trimming removed 1 base from V and 0 bases from J, with 8 bases in between. Germline CDR1 and CDR2: DFQATT and SNEGSKA (reference sequence). The CDR3 loop spans 14 amino acids. The data stem from a study of identical twins. Points from the study as a whole: Twin sharing of out-of-frame TCR alpha was underestimated by models in monozygotic pairs.

The data also belong to a second study, concerning T cells expressing NK-cell markers. This second study notes: Four of the donors also had these clonotypes leading their CD3+CD56-NKG2C+ fraction.

This receptor was identified in a woman between 18 and 29 years old in good health. The genes are TRBV20-1 and TRBJ2-3; no firm D call. The sample consisted of PBMCs. CDR3 sequence reads: CSARGTTSTDTQYF. CDR3 sequence (DNA): TGCAGTGCTAGAGGTACTACTAGCACAGATACGCAGTATTTT.